The 26 T cell receptor beta chains given below trace back to one sample, sequenced in a study of blood T cell repertoires in COVID-19. TCRdb's table, derived via immunoSEQ multiplex PCR, lists solely in-frame clones and lacks some. The sample has about 58,000 clones; approximately 80% are singletons. Source material: peripheral blood. The receptors originated from a middle-aged man with COVID-19, enrolled during active disease.

This clone was seen only a few times. V usage is TRBV30 and J usage is TRBJ1-6; D may be TRBD1 (6 bases). The CDR3 loop spans 13 amino acids. Trimming shortened V by 2 bases and J by 14 bases, and 16 bases separated the two germline ends. The germline V gene encodes CDR1 GTSNPN and CDR2 SVGIG (reference sequence). The CDR3 nucleotides read TGTGCCTGGAGTCTGAAGGGGGAATTCACCCTCCACTTT. Its protein product is CAWSLKGEFTLHF.

The chain carries TRBV30 and TRBJ1-6; D possibly corresponds to TRBD1 (6 bases). Trimming removed 1 base at V and 10 bases at J, with 11 bases between. Per the germline V gene, CDR1 is GTSNPN and CDR2 is SVGIG (reference sequence). This CDR3 is 13 amino acids long. CDR3 sequence: CAWSGRGRSPLHF. CDR3 coding DNA: TGTGCCTGGAGTGGTAGGGGGAGATCACCCCTCCACTTT.

The chain links TRBV6-1 to TRBJ1-3, with 7 nucleotides matching TRBD1. J gave up 2 bases and V 6 bases, and 10 bases lay outside the gene matches. CDR3 size: 16 residues. Germline lookup yields CDR1 MNHNS and CDR2 SASEGT. CDR3 residues: CASSESRQGAGNTIYF. In nucleotides, the CDR3 is TGTGCCAGCAGCGAATCCCGGCAGGGGGCTGGAAACACCATATATTTT.

This clone came up once. This rearrangement joins TRBV28 to TRBJ1-1; a possible D gene is TRBD1 (5 bases). CDR1 is MDHEN, CDR2 SYDVKM, per germline. The CDR3 runs to 16 residues. V was trimmed by 4 bases and J by 1 base, leaving 16 bases between them. This CDR3 reads CASSWGLFQANTEAFF. As DNA, the CDR3 is TGTGCCAGCAGTTGGGGACTCTTCCAAGCGAACACTGAAGCTTTCTTT.

The chain recombines TRBV5-8 with TRBJ2-5; 8 positions agree with TRBD2. V was pared by 4 bases and J by 5 bases, with 16 bases of the junction left unmatched. The CDR3 loop spans 17 amino acids. Germline V gives CDR1 SGHTS, CDR2 YDEGEE. CDR3 sequence (DNA): TGTGCCAGCAGCCCTCGCTGGGGCCGGGGGGGCGTCGAGACCCAGTACTTC. This codes for CASSPRWGRGGVETQYF.

The rearrangement uses TRBV4-3 and TRBJ2-3; the D gene is possibly TRBD1 (5 bases). CDR3 length: 14 residues. Trimming took 0 bases from V and 6 from J, leaving 10 bases between them. Germline V lookup: CDR1 LGHNA, CDR2 YSLEER. The CDR3 loop is CASSQDYAGDTQYF. DNA for the CDR3: TGCGCCAGCAGCCAAGATTACGCAGGGGATACGCAGTATTTT.

The chain has TRBV27 and TRBJ2-1; 9 bases are shared with TRBD1. The CDR3 is made up of 15 amino acids. V dropped 5 bases and J dropped 3; count of bases not matched to a gene: 5. The V gene's germline CDR1 is MNHEY and CDR2 SMNVEV (reference sequence). CDR3: CASSKGQGGYNEQFF. The CDR3 DNA reads as TGTGCCAGCAGTAAGGGACAGGGAGGCTACAATGAGCAGTTCTTC.

The J gene is TRBJ2-5, the V gene TRBV4-1; D is unresolved. Trimming cost V 1 base and J 4 bases, with 16 bases left between them. This CDR3 is built from 16 residues. Germline V CDR1 and CDR2: MGHRA, YSYEKL. CDR3 loop: CASSQAPERGGETQYF. The DNA of the CDR3 is TGCGCCAGCAGCCAAGCCCCAGAGCGAGGCGGAGAGACCCAGTACTTC.

This sequence joins TRBV3-1 (or the pseudogene TRBV3-2) and TRBJ2-3, with TRBD2 as a possible D gene (6 bases). The CDR3 sequence is 16 residues long. The ends were cut back, 1 base at V and 1 base at J, with 12 bases in the middle. Germline values: CDR1 LGHDT, CDR2 YNNKEL (reference sequence). DNA for the CDR3: TGTGCCAGCAGCCAAGGACTAGGCGAGGGCACAGATACGCAGTATTTT. Translated: CASSQGLGEGTDTQYF.

The V gene is TRBV7-9, the J gene TRBJ2-1; 7 bases are shared with TRBD1. CDR1 and CDR2 from the germline V gene are SEHNR and FQNEAQ (reference sequence). This CDR3 spans 13 amino acids. J gave up 5 bases and V 8 bases, and 6 bases lay outside the gene matches. The CDR3 DNA is TGTGCCAGCGCGTCGGGACAGCACAATGAGCAGTTCTTC. It codes for CASASGQHNEQFF.

The V and J genes are TRBV30 and TRBJ1-5; TRBD1 is a possible D gene (6 bases). Trimming took 4 bases from V and 3 from J, leaving 10 bases between them. The length of the CDR3 is 13 residues. Germline V gene sequence: CDR1 GTSNPN, CDR2 SVGIG (reference sequence). The CDR3 protein is CAWNRVYNQPQHF. DNA of the CDR3: TGTGCCTGGAACAGGGTGTACAATCAGCCCCAGCATTTT.

V usage is TRBV6-2 or TRBV6-3 and J usage is TRBJ2-6, with D maybe TRBD1 (5 bases). CDR1 and CDR2 (germline): MNHEY, SVGEGT. The CDR3 is 15 amino acids. The V end was cut by 2 bases, the J end by 3 bases, with 8 bases between. CDR3 nucleotide sequence: TGTGCCAGCAGTTACGCCCAGGGTGGGGCCAACGTCCTGACTTTC. Its protein product is CASSYAQGGANVLTF.

V and J are TRBV5-1 and TRBJ2-4; maybe TRBD2 (7 bases). Looked up from germline, CDR1 is SGHRS and CDR2 is YFSETQ. Trimming removed 3 bases from V and 5 bases from J, with 15 bases in between. The CDR3 has 15 amino acids. DNA for the CDR3: TGCGCCAGCAGCTCCGTGTCGGGGGGCCAAAACATTCAGTACTTC. Protein: CASSSVSGGQNIQYF.

The chain has TRBV28 and TRBJ2-1, with 10 positions matching TRBD2. This CDR3 has 19 amino acids. CDR1 MDHEN and CDR2 SYDVKM come from the germline V gene. Unmatched junction bases numbered 19, after V lost 5 bases and J lost 6 bases. The CDR3 loop reads CASSPPEREGPGFSNEQFF. The CDR3 nucleotides are TGTGCCAGCAGTCCCCCGGAGCGGGAGGGCCCCGGTTTCAGCAATGAGCAGTTCTTC.

A few counts support this clone. In DNA, the CDR3 is TGCGCCAGCGCCCGACAGGACTCCTACGAGCAGTACTTC. The encoded protein is CASARQDSYEQYF. V gene TRBV5-1 combines with J gene TRBJ2-7; TRBD1 is a possible D gene (6 bases). Per germline, CDR1 SGHRS and CDR2 YFSETQ. There are 13 residues in the CDR3. The V gene lost 7 bases and the J gene lost 0 bases, with 11 bases spanning the gap. Together with reference TRBV5-1 and TRBJ2-7, the CDR3 gives the full variable domain: KAGVTQTPRYLIKTRGQQVTLSCSPISGHRSVSWYQQTPGQGLQFLFEYFSETQRNKGNFPGRFSGRQFSNSRSEMNVSTLELGDSALYLCASARQDSYEQYFGPGTRLTVT.

This chain connects TRBV6-5 to TRBJ1-4; tentatively, D is TRBD1 (6 bases). V lost 0 bases, J lost 5 bases, and 10 bases lay in between. The germline CDR1 and CDR2 sequences are MNHEY and SVGAGI. The CDR3 contains 15 residues. The CDR3 coding sequence is TGTGCCAGCAGTTACTCAGGGCAGGGGAATGAAAAACTGTTTTTT. This translates into CASSYSGQGNEKLFF.

The chain couples TRBV4-1 to TRBJ2-7, with D maybe TRBD2 (6 bases). Trimming took 4 bases from V and 1 from J, leaving 17 bases between them. Per germline, CDR1 MGHRA and CDR2 YSYEKL. The CDR3 spans 16 residues. The CDR3 sequence is CASSPQTSLGSYEQYF. CDR3 nucleotide sequence: TGCGCCAGCAGCCCTCAAACTAGCTTGGGTTCCTACGAGCAGTACTTC.

The CDR3 sequence is CASSPLGQFIDGYTF. In DNA, the CDR3 is TGCGCCAGCAGCCCCCTGGGACAGTTCATCGATGGCTACACCTTC. V usage is TRBV4-1 and J usage is TRBJ1-2; 7 nucleotides match TRBD1. The ends lost 4 bases at V and 6 bases at J; junction bases unmatched: 11. Germline-derived CDR1 and CDR2 are MGHRA and YSYEKL. The CDR3 runs to 15 residues.

CDR3 sequence reads: CASSQRGLGYTF. The CDR3 DNA is TGTGCCAGCAGTCAAAGGGGGCTCGGCTACACCTTC. V gene TRBV6-5 combines with J gene TRBJ1-2, with TRBD1 matching 7 bases. The CDR3 runs 12 residues. CDR1 MNHEY and CDR2 SVGAGI come from the germline V gene. With V trimmed by 5 bases and J by 8 bases, 5 bases remained unmatched.

The chain employs TRBV7-2 and TRBJ2-7; 11 bases line up with TRBD2. Trimming took 1 base from V and 4 from J; bases not matched to a gene: 12. The CDR3 contains 18 residues. Per the germline V gene, CDR1 is SGHTA and CDR2 is FQGNSA. The CDR3, as DNA: TGTGCCAGCAGCTTAGGGACTAGCGGGCGGAGGATGGGTTACGAGCAGTACTTC. Protein product: CASSLGTSGRRMGYEQYF. The full variable domain, with the rest looked up from reference TRBV7-2 and TRBJ2-7, is GAGVSQSPSNKVTEKGKDVELRCDPISGHTALYWYRQSLGQGLEFLIYFQGNSAPDKSGLPSDRFSAERTGGSVSTLTIQRTQQEDSAVYLCASSLGTSGRRMGYEQYFGPGTRLTVT.

V gene TRBV27 combines with J gene TRBJ2-7, with 7 bases that match TRBD2. CDR3 size: 14 residues. The V segment lost 6 bases and the J segment 0 bases; nucleotides outside the gene matches: 5. Germline values: CDR1 MNHEY, CDR2 SMNVEV (reference sequence). The CDR3 nucleotides read TGTGCCAGCAGGTTGACTAGCAACTCCTACGAGCAGTACTTC. Amino acid sequence: CASRLTSNSYEQYF.

V is TRBV7-2 and J is TRBJ2-4, with 10 bases aligning to TRBD2. The V segment lost 1 base and the J segment 3 bases; nucleotides outside the gene matches: 9. CDR1 is SGHTA, CDR2 FQGNSA, per germline. The CDR3 covers 18 residues. As DNA, the CDR3 is TGTGCCAGCAGCTTAGGGGTAGGGCTAGCGGGAGTCAAAAACATTCAGTACTTC. It yields the protein CASSLGVGLAGVKNIQYF.

The CDR3, as DNA: TGTGCCAGCAGCTTAGAGGGGGCCGTACCCGGGAACACCATATATTTT. This sequence encodes CASSLEGAVPGNTIYF. The V gene is TRBV7-9, the J gene TRBJ1-3, with 7 positions matching TRBD1. CDR1 and CDR2 (germline): SEHNR, FQNEAQ (reference sequence). This CDR3 comprises 16 residues. J was trimmed by 7 bases and V by 1 base; bases with no gene match: 10. Looking up the rest from reference TRBV7-9 and TRBJ1-3 gives the full variable domain: DTGVSQNPRHKITKRGQNVTFRCDPISEHNRLYWYRQTLGQGPEFLTYFQNEAQLEKSRLLSDRFSAERPKGSFSTLEIQRTEQGDSAMYLCASSLEGAVPGNTIYFGEGSWLTVV.

The chain is built from TRBV6-2 or TRBV6-3 and TRBJ2-7, with 7 positions matching TRBD2. Germline CDR1 and CDR2: MNHEY and SVGEGT. V was pared by 0 bases and J by 5 bases, with 7 bases of the junction left unmatched. The CDR3 runs to 15 residues. DNA of the CDR3: TGTGCCAGCAGTTACTCAGGCGGGAGTCGGGACGAGCAGTACTTC. It yields the protein CASSYSGGSRDEQYF.

The chain uses TRBV7-8 and TRBJ2-3; 8 positions match TRBD1. Germline V gives CDR1 SGHVS, CDR2 FQNEAQ. With 2 bases clipped from V and 3 bases from J, the junction kept 1 base outside the gene matches. The CDR3 length is 14 residues. CDR3 coding DNA: TGTGCCAGCAGCTTAACAGGGGGTACAGATACGCAGTATTTT. Residues: CASSLTGGTDTQYF.

The rearrangement joins TRBV13 to TRBJ2-2, with 10 bases identical to TRBD2. Per germline, CDR1 PRHDT and CDR2 FYEKMQ (reference sequence). J gave up 7 bases and V 7 bases, and 15 bases lay outside the gene matches. This CDR3 contains 17 residues. The CDR3 bases are TGTGCCAGCATCCAAACTAGCGGGACTGGGGCGCGCGGGGAGCTGTTTTTT. Its translation is CASIQTSGTGARGELFF.